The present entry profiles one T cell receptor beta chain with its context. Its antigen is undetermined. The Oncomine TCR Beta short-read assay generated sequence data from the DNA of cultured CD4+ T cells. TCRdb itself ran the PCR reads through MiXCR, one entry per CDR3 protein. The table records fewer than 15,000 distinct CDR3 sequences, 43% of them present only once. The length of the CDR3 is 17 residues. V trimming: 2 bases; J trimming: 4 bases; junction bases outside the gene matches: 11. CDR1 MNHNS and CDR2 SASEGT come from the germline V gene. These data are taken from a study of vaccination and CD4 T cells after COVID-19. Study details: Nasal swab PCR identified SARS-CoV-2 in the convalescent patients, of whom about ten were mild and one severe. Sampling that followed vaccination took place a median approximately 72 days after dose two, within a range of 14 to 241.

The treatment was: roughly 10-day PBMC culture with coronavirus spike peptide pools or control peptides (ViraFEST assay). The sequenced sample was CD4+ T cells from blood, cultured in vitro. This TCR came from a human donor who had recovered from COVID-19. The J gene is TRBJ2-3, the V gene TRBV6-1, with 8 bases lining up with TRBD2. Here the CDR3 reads CASSEWVAGSSSDTQYF. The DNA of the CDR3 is TGTGCCAGCAGTGAATGGGTAGCGGGAAGTAGTTCAGATACGCAGTATTTT.